This TCR beta chain was recovered during a study of CD8 T cells in Susac syndrome. General study points: Only a relatively small number of individuals were included in the TCR sequencing and HLA analysis.

Random hexamers primed reverse transcription of roughly 0.45 to 1 ug RNA. The CDR3 of TCR beta was amplified by immunoSEQ multiplex PCR across 54 Vbeta and 13 Jbeta. From the immunoSEQ multiplex PCR reads, TCRdb called clonotypes with MiXCR, one entry per CDR3 protein. The data hold around 230,000 distinct CDR3 sequences, with 95% observed a single time. Sequencing targeted TCR beta in T cells from blood (CD8+ and CD4+). TEMRA cells underwent FACS enrichment and CD8+ and CD4+ T cells underwent negative isolation. Worth noting for this clonotype: The target antigen is unknown.

The CDR3 loop spans 15 amino acids. Trimming took 7 bases from V and 2 from J; bases not matched to a gene: 12. Germline V gene lookup returns CDR1 SQVTM and CDR2 ANQGSEA. The TCR comes from a human donor with multiple sclerosis. The specimen sequenced was CD4+ T cells from PBMCs. The chain has TRBV29-1 and TRBJ1-2, with 8 nucleotides matching TRBD1. The CDR3 DNA is TGCAGCGCCCCCAGGACAGGGATTGGCAACTATGGCTACACCTTC. As protein: CSAPRTGIGNYGYTF.